This TCR beta chain appears in the sequencing data of a study of identical twins. Notes on the study in general: Cord blood's abundant beta clonotypes had fewer insertions, unlike memory repertoires.

Trimming cost V 3 bases and J 2 bases, with 14 bases left between them. The CDR3 is 16 amino acids. The V gene's germline CDR1 is MNHEY and CDR2 SMNVEV (reference sequence). In its sample, this clonotype was seen a few times. What it recognizes is unknown. MiXCR was run by TCRdb on the 5' RACE reads, yielding one entry per CDR3 protein. This sample has some 460,000 distinct CDR3 sequences, with over 12% found just once. The same specimen was also included in a second study, on yellow fever vaccine responses in identical twins.

The chain has TRBV27 and TRBJ2-1; either TRBD1 or TRBD2 may fit D (6 bases each). This TCR derives from a woman between 18 and 29 years old in good health. Sequencing was performed on CD4+ T cells sorted from blood. The CDR3 sequence: CASSFRGLSTYNEQFF. In DNA form, the CDR3 reads TGTGCCAGCAGTTTCCGGGGGCTTAGCACCTACAATGAGCAGTTCTTC.